This TCR beta chain is drawn from a study of T cells in Graves' hyperthyroidism and ophthalmopathy. Study background: Before treatment of any kind, peripheral blood was taken at initial diagnosis. General study results and limits: Peripheral blood also featured most of the thyroid clonotypes expanded above 0.001.

Many counts were recorded for this clonotype. Its matching antigen is unknown. The investigators amplified TCR beta CDR3 regions from RNA transcripts. With the HTBI primer set, the TCR CDR3 went through a first round of RT-PCR. TCRdb recomputed calls from the multiplex PCR reads with MiXCR, one row per CDR3 protein. The profile shows more than 300,000 distinct CDR3 sequences, approximately 15% of them singletons. Germline V gene lookup returns CDR1 DFQATT and CDR2 SNEGSKA (reference sequence). The CDR3 is made up of 13 amino acids. V lost 3 bases, J lost 2 bases, and 8 bases lay in between. The rearrangement uses TRBV20-1 and TRBJ1-3, with D perhaps matching TRBD1 (5 bases). The clonotype comes from a woman in her twenties or thirties with Graves' hyperthyroidism. Input material: blood. The CDR3, as DNA: TGCAGTGCTAGGAAGGACACTGGAAACACCATATATTTT. Protein: CSARKDTGNTIYF.